This entry describes one T cell receptor beta chain. Its specificity is not known. The assay was immunoSEQ multiplex PCR, and TCRdb's table has in-frame clones only and misses some. The table has more than 150,000 clones, around 88% seen once. The sample comes from a study of Ad26.COV2.S vaccination and SARS-CoV-2 variants. Findings and caveats of the study: People given the vaccine had a wider spike-specific TCR breadth than placebo recipients did.

The V end lost 3 bases, the J end lost 9 bases, and 6 bases lay between the germline ends. From germline, CDR1 is SNHLY and CDR2 FYNNEI. The CDR3 has 10 residues. This receptor was obtained from a human donor who had recovered from COVID-19. Material: peripheral blood, obtained after recovery from COVID-19. The V and J genes are TRBV2 and TRBJ2-7, with D unclear. The CDR3 is CASSDYVQYF. CDR3 DNA sequence: TGTGCCAGCAGTGACTATGTGCAGTACTTC.